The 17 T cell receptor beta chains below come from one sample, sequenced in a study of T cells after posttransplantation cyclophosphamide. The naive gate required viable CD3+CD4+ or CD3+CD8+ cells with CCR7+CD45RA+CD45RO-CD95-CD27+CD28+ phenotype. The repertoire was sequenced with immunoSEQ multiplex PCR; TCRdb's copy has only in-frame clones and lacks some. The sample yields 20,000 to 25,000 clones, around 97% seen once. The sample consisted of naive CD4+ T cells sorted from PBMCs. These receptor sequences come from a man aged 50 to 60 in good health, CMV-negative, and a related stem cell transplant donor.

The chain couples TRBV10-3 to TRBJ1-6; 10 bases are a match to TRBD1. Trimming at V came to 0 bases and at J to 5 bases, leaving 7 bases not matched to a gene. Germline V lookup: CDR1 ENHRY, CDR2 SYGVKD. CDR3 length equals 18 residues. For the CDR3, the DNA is TGTGCCATCAGTGAGTCGACAGGGGGCAGCATTGATAATTCACCCCTCCACTTT. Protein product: CAISESTGGSIDNSPLHF.

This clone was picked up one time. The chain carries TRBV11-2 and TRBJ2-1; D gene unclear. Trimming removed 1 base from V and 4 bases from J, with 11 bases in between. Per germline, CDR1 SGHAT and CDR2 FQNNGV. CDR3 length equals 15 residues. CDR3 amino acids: CASSLAPTAYNEQFF. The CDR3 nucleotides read TGTGCCAGCAGCTTAGCGCCAACAGCATACAATGAGCAGTTCTTC.

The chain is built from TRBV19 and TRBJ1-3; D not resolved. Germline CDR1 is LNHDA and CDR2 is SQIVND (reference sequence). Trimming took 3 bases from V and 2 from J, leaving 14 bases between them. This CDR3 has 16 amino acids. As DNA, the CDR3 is TGTGCCAGTAGTATTTACGGCGACTTCACTGGAAACACCATATATTTT. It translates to CASSIYGDFTGNTIYF.

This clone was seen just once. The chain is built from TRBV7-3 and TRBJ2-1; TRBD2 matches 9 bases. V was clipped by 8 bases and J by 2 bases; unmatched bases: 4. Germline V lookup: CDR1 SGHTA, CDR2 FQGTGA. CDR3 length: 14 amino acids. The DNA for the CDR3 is TGTGCCAGCGGCGGGGGGGAGACCTACAATGAGCAGTTCTTC. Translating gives CASGGGETYNEQFF. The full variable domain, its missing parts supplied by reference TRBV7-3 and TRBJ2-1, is GAGVSQTPSNKVTEKGKYVELRCDPISGHTALYWYRQSLGQGPEFLIYFQGTGAADDSGLPNDRFFAVRPEGSVSTLKIQRTERGDSAVYLCASGGGETYNEQFFGPGTRLTVL.

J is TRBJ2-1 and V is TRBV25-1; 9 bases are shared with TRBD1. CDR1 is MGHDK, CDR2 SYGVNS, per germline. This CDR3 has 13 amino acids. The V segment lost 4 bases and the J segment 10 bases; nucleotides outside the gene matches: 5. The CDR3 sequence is CASSVLTGGEQFF. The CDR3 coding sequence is TGTGCCAGCAGTGTATTAACAGGGGGCGAGCAGTTCTTC. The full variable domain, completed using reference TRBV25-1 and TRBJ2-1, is EADIYQTPRYLVIGTGKKITLECSQTMGHDKMYWYQQDPGMELHLIHYSYGVNSTEKGDLSSESTVSRIRTEHFPLTLESARPSHTSQYLCASSVLTGGEQFFGPGTRLTVL.

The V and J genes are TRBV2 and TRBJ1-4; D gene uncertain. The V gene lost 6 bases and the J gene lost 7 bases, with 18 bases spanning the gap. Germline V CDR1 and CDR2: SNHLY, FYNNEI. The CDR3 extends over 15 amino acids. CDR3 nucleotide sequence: TGTGCCAGCAGCCCTCGGCCGTCTCAGGCTGAAAAACTGTTTTTT. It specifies CASSPRPSQAEKLFF.

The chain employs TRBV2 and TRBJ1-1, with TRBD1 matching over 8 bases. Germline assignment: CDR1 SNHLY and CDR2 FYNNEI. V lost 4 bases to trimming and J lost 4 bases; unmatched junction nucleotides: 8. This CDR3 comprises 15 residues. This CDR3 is CASSGGRTGITEAFF. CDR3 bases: TGTGCCAGCAGTGGCGGAAGGACAGGGATCACTGAAGCTTTCTTT.

CDR3 sequence reads: CASSLGTSPYEQYF. Written as DNA, the CDR3 is TGTGCCAGCAGCCTTGGGACTAGCCCCTACGAGCAGTACTTC. The chain recombines TRBV5-4 with TRBJ2-7, with TRBD2 identical over 9 bases. CDR1 is SGHNT, CDR2 YYREEE, per germline (reference sequence). The junction had 4 bases not matched to a gene; V was cut back by 4 bases and J by 2 bases. The CDR3 totals 14 residues.

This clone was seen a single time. Here the CDR3 reads CASSRGVVEQYF. In DNA form, the CDR3 reads TGTGCCAGCAGCCGCGGGGTGGTCGAGCAGTACTTC. The V call is TRBV6-1, the J call TRBJ2-7; a possible D gene is TRBD2 (6 bases). V gave up 6 bases and J gave up 6 bases, with 12 bases separating them. The CDR3 extends over 12 amino acids. Per the germline V gene, CDR1 is MNHNS and CDR2 is SASEGT.

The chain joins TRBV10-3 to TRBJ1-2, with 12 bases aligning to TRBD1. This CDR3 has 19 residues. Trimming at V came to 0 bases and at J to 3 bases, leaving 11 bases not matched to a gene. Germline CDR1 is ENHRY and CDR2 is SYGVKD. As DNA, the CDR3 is TGTGCCATCAGTGAGTCCGGGGACAGGGGGCGCGGGGGCGACTATGGCTACACCTTC. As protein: CAISESGDRGRGGDYGYTF.

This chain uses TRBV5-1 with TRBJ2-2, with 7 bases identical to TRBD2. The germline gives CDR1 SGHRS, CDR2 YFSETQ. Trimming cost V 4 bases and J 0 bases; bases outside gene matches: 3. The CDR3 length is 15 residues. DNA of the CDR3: TGCGCCAGCAGCGCCGGGGGGTCGAACACCGGGGAGCTGTTTTTT. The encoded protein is CASSAGGSNTGELFF.

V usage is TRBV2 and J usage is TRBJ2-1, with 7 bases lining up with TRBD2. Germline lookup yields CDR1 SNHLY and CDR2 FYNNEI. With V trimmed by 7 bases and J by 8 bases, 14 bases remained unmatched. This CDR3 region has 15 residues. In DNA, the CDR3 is TGTGCCAGCATCGGGGGACTAAGGGCGGAGCATGAGCAGTTCTTC. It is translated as CASIGGLRAEHEQFF.

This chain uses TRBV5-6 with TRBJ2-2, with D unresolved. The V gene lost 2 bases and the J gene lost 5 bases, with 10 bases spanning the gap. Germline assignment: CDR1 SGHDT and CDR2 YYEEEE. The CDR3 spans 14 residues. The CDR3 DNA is TGTGCCAGCAGCTTCTTCGCGGTAACCGGGGAGCTGTTTTTT. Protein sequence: CASSFFAVTGELFF.

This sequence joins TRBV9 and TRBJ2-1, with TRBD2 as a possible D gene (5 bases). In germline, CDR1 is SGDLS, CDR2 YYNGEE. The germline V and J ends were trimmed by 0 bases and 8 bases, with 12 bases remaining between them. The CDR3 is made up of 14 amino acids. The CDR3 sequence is CASSVEGVPHEQFF. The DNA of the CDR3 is TGTGCCAGCAGCGTAGAGGGAGTGCCGCATGAGCAGTTCTTC.

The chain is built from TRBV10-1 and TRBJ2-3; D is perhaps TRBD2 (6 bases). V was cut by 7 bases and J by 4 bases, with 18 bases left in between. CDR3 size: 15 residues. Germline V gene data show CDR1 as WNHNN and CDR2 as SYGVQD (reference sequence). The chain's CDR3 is CASTRGMGGADTQYF. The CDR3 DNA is TGCGCCAGCACCCGAGGAATGGGGGGTGCAGATACGCAGTATTTT.

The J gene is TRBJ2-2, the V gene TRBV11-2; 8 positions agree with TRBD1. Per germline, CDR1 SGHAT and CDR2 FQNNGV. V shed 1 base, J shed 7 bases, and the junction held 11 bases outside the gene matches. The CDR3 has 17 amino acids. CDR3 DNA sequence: TGTGCCAGCAGCTTAGGATCGTTGTACAGGGGGATCGGGGAGCTGTTTTTT. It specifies CASSLGSLYRGIGELFF.

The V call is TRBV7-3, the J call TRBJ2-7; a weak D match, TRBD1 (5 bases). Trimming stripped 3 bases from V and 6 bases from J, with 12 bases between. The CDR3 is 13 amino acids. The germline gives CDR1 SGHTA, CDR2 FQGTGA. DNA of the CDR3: TGTGCCAGCAGCTTTGGACCTAGGGGCGAGCAGTACTTC. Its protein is CASSFGPRGEQYF.